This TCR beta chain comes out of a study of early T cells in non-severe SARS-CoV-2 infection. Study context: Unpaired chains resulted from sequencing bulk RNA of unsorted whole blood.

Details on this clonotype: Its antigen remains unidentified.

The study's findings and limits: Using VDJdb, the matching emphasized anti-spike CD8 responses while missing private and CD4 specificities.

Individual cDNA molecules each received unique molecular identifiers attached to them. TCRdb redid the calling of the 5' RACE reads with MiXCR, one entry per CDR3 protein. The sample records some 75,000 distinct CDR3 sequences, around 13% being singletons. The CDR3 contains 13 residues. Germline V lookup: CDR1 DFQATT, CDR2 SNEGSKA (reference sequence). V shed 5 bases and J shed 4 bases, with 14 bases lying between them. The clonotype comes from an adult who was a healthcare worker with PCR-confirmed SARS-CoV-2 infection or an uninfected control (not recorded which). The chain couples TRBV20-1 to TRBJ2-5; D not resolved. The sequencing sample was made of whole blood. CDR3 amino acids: CSAQTRLGETQYF. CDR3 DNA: TGCAGTGCTCAGACACGCCTCGGAGAGACCCAGTACTTC.